These 7 T cell receptor beta chains originate from one sample sequenced in a study of CD8+ T cells in alopecia areata. Following extraction, RNA underwent reverse transcription to cDNA, which served as the sequencing template. Only in-frame clones appear in the TCRdb table, and some are missing; sequencing was by immunoSEQ multiplex PCR. The table records 110,000 to 150,000 clones, about half of them present only once. This sample comprised CD4+ T cells sorted from blood, obtained at week 0. These receptors were obtained from a human donor with alopecia areata.

Here the CDR3 DNA reads TGTGCCTGGAGCTTCAGGGAGAACACTGAAGCTTTCTTT. Protein product: CAWSFRENTEAFF. The V call is TRBV30, the J call TRBJ1-1, with D perhaps matching TRBD1 (5 bases). CDR1 is GTSNPN and CDR2 is SVGIG in the germline V gene (reference sequence). The CDR3 is 13 amino acids. V was trimmed by 3 bases and J by 1 base, leaving 9 bases between them.

The chain has TRBV18 and TRBJ1-2, with D unresolved. The CDR3 spans 13 residues. Germline V CDR1 and CDR2: KGHSH, LQKENI. The V end was cut by 3 bases, the J end by 1 base, with 6 bases between. CDR3 nucleotides: TGTGCCAGCTCACCGACGAATAACTATGGCTACACCTTC. It yields the protein CASSPTNNYGYTF.

The chain employs TRBV4-2 and TRBJ2-7, with 10 bases lining up with TRBD2. The CDR3 runs to 16 residues. Losses at the gene ends were 3 bases for V and 1 base for J; bases not matched to a gene: 6. Germline V gene sequence: CDR1 LGHNA, CDR2 YNFKEQ. This CDR3 reads CASSQDPSGSSYEQYF. CDR3 sequence (DNA): TGTGCCAGCAGCCAGGATCCTAGCGGGAGTTCCTACGAGCAGTACTTC.

The chain joins TRBV5-1 to TRBJ1-1; D is perhaps TRBD1 (5 bases). V lost 5 bases and J lost 1, with 18 bases in between. This CDR3 contains 16 residues. CDR1 and CDR2 from the germline V gene are SGHRS and YFSETQ. DNA of the CDR3: TGCGCCAGCAGTCCGGGGCCAGAATTGTGGAACACTGAAGCTTTCTTT. Encoded protein: CASSPGPELWNTEAFF.

In this sample, this clone turned up once. This chain joins TRBV5-4 and TRBJ1-1; the D is unclear. Trimming stripped 1 base from V and 1 base from J, with 11 bases between. The germline CDR1 and CDR2 sequences are SGHNT and YYREEE (reference sequence). CDR3 size: 15 residues. The CDR3 spells CASSLYVGKNTEAFF. Here the CDR3 DNA reads TGTGCCAGCAGCTTGTATGTCGGCAAGAACACTGAAGCTTTCTTT.

This clone was counted a few times. This chain joins TRBV29-1 and TRBJ1-2; D unresolved. Trimming stripped 4 bases from V and 4 bases from J, with 10 bases between. The CDR3 has 12 amino acids. The germline V gene has CDR1 SQVTM and CDR2 ANQGSEA. As DNA, the CDR3 is TGCAGCGTTGGTGGCGGGAGCTATGGCTACACCTTC. It specifies CSVGGGSYGYTF. The full variable domain, its missing parts supplied by reference TRBV29-1 and TRBJ1-2, is SAVISQKPSRDICQRGTSLTIQCQVDSQVTMMFWYRQQPGQSLTLIATANQGSEATYESGFVIDKFPISRPNLTFSTLTVSNMSPEDSSIYLCSVGGGSYGYTFGSGTRLTVV.

The chain employs TRBV30 and TRBJ1-5; tentative D call: TRBD1 (5 bases). Germline V lookup: CDR1 GTSNPN, CDR2 SVGIG (reference sequence). V lost 0 bases and J lost 2, with 11 bases in between. The CDR3 is 15 residues long. The CDR3 is CAWSVIGVGNQPQHF. The CDR3 nucleotides are TGTGCCTGGAGTGTAATAGGGGTTGGCAATCAGCCCCAGCATTTT.